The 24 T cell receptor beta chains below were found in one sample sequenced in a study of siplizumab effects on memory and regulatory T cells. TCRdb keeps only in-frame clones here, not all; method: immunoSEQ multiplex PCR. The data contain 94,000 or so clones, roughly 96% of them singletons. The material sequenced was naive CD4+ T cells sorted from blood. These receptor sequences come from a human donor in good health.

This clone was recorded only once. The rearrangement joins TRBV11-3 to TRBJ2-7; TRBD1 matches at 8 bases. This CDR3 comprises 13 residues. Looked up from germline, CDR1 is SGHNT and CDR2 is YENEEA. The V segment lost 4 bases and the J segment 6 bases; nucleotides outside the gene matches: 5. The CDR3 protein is CASSSQGAGEQYF. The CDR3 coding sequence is TGTGCCAGCAGCTCCCAGGGGGCGGGCGAGCAGTACTTC.

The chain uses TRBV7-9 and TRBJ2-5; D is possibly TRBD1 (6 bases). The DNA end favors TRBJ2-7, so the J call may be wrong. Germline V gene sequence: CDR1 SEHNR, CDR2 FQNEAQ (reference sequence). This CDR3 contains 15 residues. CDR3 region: CASSSHAAGDYEQYF. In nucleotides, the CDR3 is TGTGCCAGCAGCTCCCACGCGGCAGGGGACTACGAGCAGTACTTC.

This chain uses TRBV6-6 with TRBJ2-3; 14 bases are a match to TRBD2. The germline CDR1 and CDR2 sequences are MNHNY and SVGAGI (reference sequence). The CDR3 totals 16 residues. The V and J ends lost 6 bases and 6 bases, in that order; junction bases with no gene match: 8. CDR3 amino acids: CASSYRTSGGPDTQYF. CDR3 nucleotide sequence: TGTGCCAGCAGCTATCGGACTAGCGGGGGGCCTGATACGCAGTATTTT.

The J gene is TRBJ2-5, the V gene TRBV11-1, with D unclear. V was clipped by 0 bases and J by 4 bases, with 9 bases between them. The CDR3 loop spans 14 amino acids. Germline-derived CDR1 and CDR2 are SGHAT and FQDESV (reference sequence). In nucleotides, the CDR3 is TGTGCCAGCAGCTTAGCTGGTTTAGGAGAGACCCAGTACTTC. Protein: CASSLAGLGETQYF.

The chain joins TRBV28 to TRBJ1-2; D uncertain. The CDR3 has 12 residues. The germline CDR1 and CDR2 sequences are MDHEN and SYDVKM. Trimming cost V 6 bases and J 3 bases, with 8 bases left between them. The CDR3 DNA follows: TGTGCCAGCAGCCCAAAGGACTATGGCTACACCTTC. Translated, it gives CASSPKDYGYTF.

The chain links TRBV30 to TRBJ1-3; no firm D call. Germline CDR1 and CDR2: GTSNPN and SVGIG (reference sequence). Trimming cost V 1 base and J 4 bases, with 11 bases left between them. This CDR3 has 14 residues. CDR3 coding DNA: TGTGCCTGGAGTGGAGGGATTCTCGGAAACACCATATATTTT. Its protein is CAWSGGILGNTIYF. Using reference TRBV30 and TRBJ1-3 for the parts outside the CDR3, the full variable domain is SQTIHQWPATLVQPVGSPLSLECTVEGTSNPNLYWYRQAAGRGLQLLFYSVGIGQISSEVPQNLSASRPQDRQFILSSKKLLLSDSGFYLCAWSGGILGNTIYFGEGSWLTVV.

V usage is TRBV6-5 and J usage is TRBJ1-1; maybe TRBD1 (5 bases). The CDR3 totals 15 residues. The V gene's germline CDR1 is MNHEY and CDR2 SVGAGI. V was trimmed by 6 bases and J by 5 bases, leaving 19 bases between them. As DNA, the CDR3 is TGTGCCAGCAGCCCATCATGGGGATGGGGGACTGAAGCTTTCTTT. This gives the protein CASSPSWGWGTEAFF.

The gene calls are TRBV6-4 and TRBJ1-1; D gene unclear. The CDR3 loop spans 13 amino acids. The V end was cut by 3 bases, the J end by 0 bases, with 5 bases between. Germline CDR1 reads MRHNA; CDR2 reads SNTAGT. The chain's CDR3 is CASSEVVNTEAFF. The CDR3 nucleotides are TGTGCCAGCAGTGAGGTCGTGAACACTGAAGCTTTCTTT.

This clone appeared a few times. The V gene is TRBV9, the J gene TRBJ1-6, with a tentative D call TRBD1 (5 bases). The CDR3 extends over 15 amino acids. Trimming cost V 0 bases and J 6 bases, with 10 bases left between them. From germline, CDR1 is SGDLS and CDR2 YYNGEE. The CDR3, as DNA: TGTGCCAGCAGCGTAGGCCAGGGCGGTAATTCACCCCTCCACTTT. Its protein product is CASSVGQGGNSPLHF.

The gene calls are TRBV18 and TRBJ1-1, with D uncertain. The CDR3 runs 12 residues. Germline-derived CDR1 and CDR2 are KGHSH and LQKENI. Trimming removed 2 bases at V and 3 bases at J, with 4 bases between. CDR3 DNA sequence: TGTGCCAGCTCACCATCCTACACTGAAGCTTTCTTT. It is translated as CASSPSYTEAFF.

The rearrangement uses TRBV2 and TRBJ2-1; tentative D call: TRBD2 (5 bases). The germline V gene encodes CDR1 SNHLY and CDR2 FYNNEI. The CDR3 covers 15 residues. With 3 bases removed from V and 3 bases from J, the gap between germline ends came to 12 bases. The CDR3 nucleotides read TGTGCCAGCAGTGAGTGGAGGACGAGCTACAATGAGCAGTTCTTC. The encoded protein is CASSEWRTSYNEQFF. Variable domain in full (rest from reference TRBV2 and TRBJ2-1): EPEVTQTPSHQVTQMGQEVILRCVPISNHLYFYWYRQILGQKVEFLVSFYNNEISEKSEIFDDQFSVERPDGSNFTLKIRSTKLEDSAMYFCASSEWRTSYNEQFFGPGTRLTVL.

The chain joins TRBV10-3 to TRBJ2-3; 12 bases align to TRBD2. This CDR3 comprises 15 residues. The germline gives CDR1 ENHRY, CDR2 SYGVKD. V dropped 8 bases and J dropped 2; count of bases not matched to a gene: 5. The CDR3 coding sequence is TGTGCCATCCTACGACTAGCGGGGGCCACAGATACGCAGTATTTT. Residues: CAILRLAGATDTQYF.

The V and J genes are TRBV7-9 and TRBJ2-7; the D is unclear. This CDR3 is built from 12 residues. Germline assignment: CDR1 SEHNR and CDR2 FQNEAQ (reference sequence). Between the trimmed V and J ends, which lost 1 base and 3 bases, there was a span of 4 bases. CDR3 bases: TGTGCCAGCAGCTTAGTGCGCTACGAGCAGTACTTC. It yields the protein CASSLVRYEQYF.

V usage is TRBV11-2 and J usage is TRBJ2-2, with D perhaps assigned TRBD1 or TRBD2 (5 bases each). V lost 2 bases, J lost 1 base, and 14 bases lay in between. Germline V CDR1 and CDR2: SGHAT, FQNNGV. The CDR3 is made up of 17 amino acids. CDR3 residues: CASSLRLGTQNTGELFF. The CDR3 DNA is TGTGCCAGCAGCTTACGGTTAGGGACCCAGAACACCGGGGAGCTGTTTTTT.

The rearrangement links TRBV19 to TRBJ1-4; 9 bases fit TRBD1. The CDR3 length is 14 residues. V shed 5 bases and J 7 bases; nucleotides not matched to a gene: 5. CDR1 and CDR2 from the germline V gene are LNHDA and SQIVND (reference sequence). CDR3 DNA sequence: TGTGCCAGTAGTTCCGGGACAGGGAGTGAAAAACTGTTTTTT. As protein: CASSSGTGSEKLFF.

CDR3 DNA: TGTGCCAGCAGCGTTCTAAGGCAGGATTCACCCCTCCACTTT. Residues: CASSVLRQDSPLHF. The rearrangement joins TRBV9 to TRBJ1-6, with D unresolved. Germline CDR1 reads SGDLS; CDR2 reads YYNGEE. With 2 bases removed from V and 8 bases from J, the gap between germline ends came to 11 bases. This CDR3 has 14 residues.

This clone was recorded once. The CDR3 DNA is TGTGCCAGCAGTCCAACAGGGGGCCTGAACACTGAAGCTTTCTTT. This gives the protein CASSPTGGLNTEAFF. J is TRBJ1-1 and V is TRBV7-3, with 9 bases that match TRBD1. V shed 6 bases, J shed 0 bases, and the junction held 5 bases outside the gene matches. This CDR3 has 15 residues. CDR1 is SGHTA, CDR2 FQGTGA, per germline.

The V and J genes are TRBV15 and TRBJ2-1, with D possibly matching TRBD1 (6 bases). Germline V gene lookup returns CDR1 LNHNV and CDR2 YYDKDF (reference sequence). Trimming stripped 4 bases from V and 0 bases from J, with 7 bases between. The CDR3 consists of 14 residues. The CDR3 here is CATSTGASYNEQFF. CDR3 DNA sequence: TGTGCCACCAGCACAGGGGCCTCCTACAATGAGCAGTTCTTC.

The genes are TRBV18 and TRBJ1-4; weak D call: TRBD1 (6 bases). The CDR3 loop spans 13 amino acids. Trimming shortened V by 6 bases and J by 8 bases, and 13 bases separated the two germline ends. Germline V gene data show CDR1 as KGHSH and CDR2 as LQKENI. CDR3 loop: CASSPGTWEKLFF. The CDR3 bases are TGTGCCAGCTCGCCCGGGACATGGGAAAAACTGTTTTTT. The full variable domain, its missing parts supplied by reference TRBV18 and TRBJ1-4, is NAGVMQNPRHLVRRRGQEARLRCSPMKGHSHVYWYRQLPEEGLKFMVYLQKENIIDESGMPKERFSAEFPKEGPSILRIQQVVRGDSAAYFCASSPGTWEKLFFGSGTQLSVL.

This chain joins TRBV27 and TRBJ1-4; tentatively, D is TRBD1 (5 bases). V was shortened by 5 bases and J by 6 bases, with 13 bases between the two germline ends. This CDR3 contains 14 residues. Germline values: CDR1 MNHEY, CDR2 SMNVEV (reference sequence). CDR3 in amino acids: CASSGHGADEKLFF. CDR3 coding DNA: TGTGCCAGCAGTGGACACGGGGCGGATGAAAAACTGTTTTTT.

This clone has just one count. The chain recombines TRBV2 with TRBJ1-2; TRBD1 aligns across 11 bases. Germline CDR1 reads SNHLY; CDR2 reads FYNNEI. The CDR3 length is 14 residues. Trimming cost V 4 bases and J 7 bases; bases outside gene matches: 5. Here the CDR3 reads CASSGTGGFGGYTF. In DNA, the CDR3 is TGTGCCAGCAGTGGGACAGGGGGCTTCGGTGGCTACACCTTC.

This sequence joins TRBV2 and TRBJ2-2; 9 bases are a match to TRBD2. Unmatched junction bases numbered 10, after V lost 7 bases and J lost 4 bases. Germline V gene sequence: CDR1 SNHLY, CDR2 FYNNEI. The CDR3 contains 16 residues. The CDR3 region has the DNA TGTGCCAGCACCACCATCCCTAGCGGGGTCACCGGGGAGCTGTTTTTT. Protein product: CASTTIPSGVTGELFF. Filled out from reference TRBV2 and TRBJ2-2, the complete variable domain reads EPEVTQTPSHQVTQMGQEVILRCVPISNHLYFYWYRQILGQKVEFLVSFYNNEISEKSEIFDDQFSVERPDGSNFTLKIRSTKLEDSAMYFCASTTIPSGVTGELFFGEGSRLTVL.

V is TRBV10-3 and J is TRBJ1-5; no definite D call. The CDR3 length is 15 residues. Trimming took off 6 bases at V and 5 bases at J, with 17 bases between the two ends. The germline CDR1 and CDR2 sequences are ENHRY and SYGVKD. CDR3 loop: CAISPPGQAYQPQHF. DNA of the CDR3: TGTGCCATCAGCCCTCCCGGGCAGGCATATCAGCCCCAGCATTTT.

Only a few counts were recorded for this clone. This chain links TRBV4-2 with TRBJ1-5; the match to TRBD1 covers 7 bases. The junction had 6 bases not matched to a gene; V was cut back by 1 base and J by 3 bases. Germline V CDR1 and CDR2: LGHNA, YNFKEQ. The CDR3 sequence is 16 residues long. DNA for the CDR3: TGTGCCAGCAGCCAAGCACAGGGGTACGTCAATCAGCCCCAGCATTTT. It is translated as CASSQAQGYVNQPQHF.